This TCR beta chain originates from a study of T cells in Graves' hyperthyroidism and ophthalmopathy. Overall study findings and caveats: From stable hyperthyroidism, ophthalmopathy was separated by a 13 V-J model. Blood also held most thyroid clonotypes expanded beyond 0.001.

The sample holds a few counts of this clonotype. The antigen remains unidentified. Germline CDR1 reads SNHLY; CDR2 reads FYNNEI. The V end was cut by 1 base, the J end by 7 bases, with 7 bases between. The CDR3 sequence is 12 residues long. The source material, RNA transcripts, was used to amplify TCR beta CDR3 regions. Primed by the HTBI set, a first-round RT-PCR was run on the TCR CDR3. Each CDR3 protein gets one entry after TCRdb re-called the multiplex PCR reads with MiXCR. The table records about 500,000 distinct CDR3 sequences, about 15% of them present only once. Exclusion followed for patients with uncontrolled infection, other autoimmune disease, pregnancy or lactation.

This chain joins TRBV2 and TRBJ2-5, with no clear D. The sequence was obtained from a woman between 18 and 29 years old with Graves' ophthalmopathy. Sequenced input: blood. The CDR3 is CASSEGEGTQYF. The CDR3 bases are TGTGCCAGCAGTGAAGGGGAAGGGACCCAGTACTTC. The full variable domain, its missing parts supplied by reference TRBV2 and TRBJ2-5, is EPEVTQTPSHQVTQMGQEVILRCVPISNHLYFYWYRQILGQKVEFLVSFYNNEISEKSEIFDDQFSVERPDGSNFTLKIRSTKLEDSAMYFCASSEGEGTQYFGPGTRLLVL.